This T cell receptor (beta chain) was observed in a study of shared clonotypes between healthy human individuals. Study summary: The cohort comprised a couple of women and a few men. Their ages spanned 18 to 49 years. Each donor contributed plates that comprised three CD4 naive, three CD4 memory, two CD8 naive and one CD8 memory. General study findings and limits: Among donors, clonotype sharing was expected to be affected by sequencing depth.

The junction had 11 bases not matched to a gene; V was cut back by 8 bases and J by 2 bases. Looked up from germline, CDR1 is SNHLY and CDR2 is FYNNEI. The CDR3 sequence is 16 residues long. In regard to this clone: The target antigen is unknown.

It was into CD45RA+ naive and CD45RA-negative memory subsets that the CD4+ cells were split. The protocol was immunoSEQ multiplex PCR, while the TCRdb copy is restricted to in-frame clones and leaves out a portion. Of some 1,100,000 clones listed, 78% are singletons. The chain combines TRBV2 with TRBJ2-7; TRBD2 aligns across 11 bases. This receptor was taken from a man between 18 and 35 years old in good health. Some clones in this sample may be carry-over from other donors' samples. The sequenced sample was memory CD4+ T cells from PBMCs. Noted subset: CD45RA-negative fraction. CDR3 protein: CASSLQGLADPYEQYF. The CDR3 nucleotides are TGTGCCAGCTCTTTACAGGGACTAGCGGATCCCTACGAGCAGTACTTC.